One sample yielded the 25 T cell receptor beta chains listed below, sequenced in a study of T-cell memory formation after mild COVID-19. A single record per CDR3 protein comes from TCRdb applying MiXCR to the 5' RACE reads. The sample has roughly 480,000 distinct CDR3 sequences, around a quarter seen once. Input material: PBMCs or a T cell subset sorted from them (not recorded which). The receptors originated from an adult woman who had mild COVID-19 (a few samples of this study predate the infection). Cell type and time point are not known.

This clonotype was seen more than once but under ten times. The rearrangement joins TRBV12-3 or TRBV12-4 to TRBJ2-7; D is uncertain. V gave up 2 bases and J gave up 3 bases, with 8 bases separating them. This CDR3 has 13 residues. The CDR3 DNA reads as TGTGCCAGCAGTTTAATGGCAGGCTACGAGCAGTACTTC. Protein product: CASSLMAGYEQYF.

CDR3 sequence: CASSIGGARTDTQYF. CDR3 bases: TGCGCCAGCAGCATCGGGGGGGCTCGCACAGATACGCAGTATTTT. The V gene is TRBV5-1, the J gene TRBJ2-3; the match to TRBD2 covers 8 bases. The CDR3 loop spans 15 amino acids. V lost 4 bases, J lost 1 base, and 5 bases stayed unmatched. Germline V CDR1 and CDR2: SGHRS, YFSETQ.

The V and J genes are TRBV4-1 and TRBJ1-2; TRBD1 aligns across 7 bases. Trimming removed 4 bases from V and 2 bases from J; junction bases left unmatched: 7. This CDR3 has 15 amino acids. CDR1 is MGHRA and CDR2 is YSYEKL in the germline V gene. The CDR3 is CASSPLGQTNYGYTF. Written as DNA, the CDR3 is TGCGCCAGCAGCCCCTTGGGACAGACGAACTATGGCTACACCTTC.

This chain's CDR3 is CASSLFSGPFGTEAFF. The CDR3 DNA follows: TGTGCCAGCAGCTTATTTTCAGGGCCTTTCGGGACTGAAGCTTTCTTT. The chain links TRBV7-3 to TRBJ1-1; a weak D match, TRBD1 (5 bases). From germline, CDR1 is SGHTA and CDR2 FQGTGA. V was trimmed by 2 bases and J by 5 bases, leaving 18 bases between them. There are 16 residues in the CDR3.

The gene calls are TRBV6-1 and TRBJ2-1, with TRBD2 matching 7 bases. This CDR3 has 14 amino acids. Unmatched junction bases numbered 10, after V lost 10 bases and J lost 4 bases. CDR1 and CDR2 from the germline V gene are MNHNS and SASEGT. The CDR3 reads CATPAGAIYNEQFF. As DNA, the CDR3 is TGTGCCACCCCGGCGGGAGCCATTTACAATGAGCAGTTCTTC.

The chain links TRBV6-1 to TRBJ1-2, with unresolved D. The V end lost 2 bases, the J end lost 0 bases, and 10 bases lay between the germline ends. Per the germline V gene, CDR1 is MNHNS and CDR2 is SASEGT. The CDR3 totals 15 residues. CDR3 amino acids: CASSEPPMANYGYTF. The CDR3, as DNA: TGTGCCAGCAGTGAACCCCCGATGGCTAACTATGGCTACACCTTC.

This clonotype showed up just a few times. This sequence joins TRBV20-1 and TRBJ2-3, with TRBD2 identical over 11 bases. The CDR3 sequence is 14 residues long. Germline V gene lookup returns CDR1 DFQATT and CDR2 SNEGSKA (reference sequence). V lost 6 bases and J lost 1; bases outside the gene matches: 3. The CDR3 region has the DNA TGCAGTGCAAAACTAGCGGGAGGCACAGATACGCAGTATTTT. It specifies CSAKLAGGTDTQYF.

This clonotype was seen many times. One junction end does not reproduce the germline sequence, and a read error may be involved. The CDR3 sequence is CASSLERGRARHF. In DNA, the CDR3 is TGTGCCAGCAGCTTAGAGCGCGGGAGGGCCCGCCACTTC. The gene calls are TRBV7-2 and TRBJ2-1, with TRBD2 identical over 9 bases. The CDR3 length is 13 residues. The V gene's germline CDR1 is SGHTA and CDR2 FQGNSA.

There are a few counts of this clonotype. The chain combines TRBV4-1 with TRBJ2-1; TRBD2 aligns across 10 bases. The CDR3 length is 15 residues. V was clipped by 0 bases and J by 8 bases; unmatched bases: 4. Germline assignment: CDR1 MGHRA and CDR2 YSYEKL. The CDR3 DNA is TGCGCCAGCAGCCAAGATCCTAGCGGGGGTTATGAGCAGTTCTTC. Its protein is CASSQDPSGGYEQFF.

This clonotype was observed a few times. The V gene is TRBV27, the J gene TRBJ2-5, with 9 bases aligning to TRBD2. J was trimmed by 0 bases and V by 5 bases; bases with no gene match: 4. Per germline, CDR1 MNHEY and CDR2 SMNVEV (reference sequence). The CDR3 sequence is 15 residues long. The chain's CDR3 is CASSVTSGYQETQYF. The CDR3 DNA follows: TGTGCCAGCAGTGTGACTAGCGGATACCAAGAGACCCAGTACTTC.

The chain has TRBV7-9 and TRBJ1-3; D is possibly TRBD1 (6 bases). This CDR3 spans 13 amino acids. The germline V gene has CDR1 SEHNR and CDR2 FQNEAQ (reference sequence). V lost 7 bases and J 3 bases, leaving 10 bases between the germline ends. For the CDR3, the DNA is TGTGCCAGCACCCCGGACAGTGGAAACACCATATATTTT. It translates to CASTPDSGNTIYF.

V usage is TRBV10-3 and J usage is TRBJ2-6, with 9 bases fitting TRBD1. Losses at the gene ends were 6 bases for V and 1 base for J; bases not matched to a gene: 7. CDR3 size: 17 residues. Germline loops: CDR1 ENHRY, CDR2 SYGVKD. The CDR3 nucleotides read TGTGCCATCAGCAGACAGGGGGAAAGATCTGGGGCCAACGTCCTGACTTTC. Protein: CAISRQGERSGANVLTF.

The chain combines TRBV6-2 or TRBV6-3 with TRBJ2-1, with TRBD2 matching over 12 bases. With 2 bases clipped from V and 4 bases from J, the junction kept 15 bases outside the gene matches. The CDR3 has 20 residues. Germline assignment: CDR1 MNHEY and CDR2 SVGEGT. CDR3 in DNA: TGTGCCAGCAGTTACATACCCTCTACCTTGACTAGCGGGAGATACAATGAGCAGTTCTTC. It codes for CASSYIPSTLTSGRYNEQFF.

V and J are TRBV5-6 and TRBJ2-3; 9 nucleotides match TRBD2. In germline, CDR1 is SGHDT, CDR2 YYEEEE. The CDR3 is 16 residues long. J lost 4 bases, V lost 1 base, and 7 bases had no gene match. The CDR3 region has the DNA TGTGCCAGCAGCTTGTACACAGCGGGGGGACCAGATACGCAGTATTTT. This sequence encodes CASSLYTAGGPDTQYF.

This clonotype was found a few times. This chain joins TRBV29-1 and TRBJ2-7, with 7 bases that match TRBD1. This CDR3 spans 15 amino acids. Trimming took 1 base from V and 0 from J; bases not matched to a gene: 6. CDR1 is SQVTM, CDR2 ANQGSEA, per germline. Written as DNA, the CDR3 is TGCAGCGTTGAAGGACAGACAGGGATCTCCTACGAGCAGTACTTC. Amino acid sequence: CSVEGQTGISYEQYF.

This clonotype was picked up a small number of times. This chain uses TRBV19 with TRBJ2-7, with D maybe TRBD2 (6 bases). The ends were cut back, 3 bases at V and 5 bases at J, with 20 bases in the middle. The CDR3 loop spans 16 amino acids. Per the germline V gene, CDR1 is LNHDA and CDR2 is SQIVND (reference sequence). DNA of the CDR3: TGTGCCAGTAGTATGCCGAGGCAGGGAGGATCGGACGAGCAGTACTTC. It yields the protein CASSMPRQGGSDEQYF. Complete variable domain (other parts from reference TRBV19 and TRBJ2-7): DGGITQSPKYLFRKEGQNVTLSCEQNLNHDAMYWYRQDPGQGLRLIYYSQIVNDFQKGDIAEGYSVSREKKESFPLTVTSAQKNPTAFYLCASSMPRQGGSDEQYFGPGTRLTVT.

The chain couples TRBV24-1 to TRBJ2-1; TRBD1 is a possible D gene (5 bases). The germline CDR1 and CDR2 sequences are KGHDR and SFDVKD. V lost 1 base and J 12 bases, leaving 15 bases between the germline ends. The CDR3 spans 14 residues. In DNA, the CDR3 is TGTGCCACCAGTGATTTATTAATTGGGGCGGTGCAGTTCTTC. It specifies CATSDLLIGAVQFF.

The gene calls are TRBV6-5 and TRBJ2-1; 7 bases align to TRBD1. This CDR3 spans 13 amino acids. From germline, CDR1 is MNHEY and CDR2 SVGAGI. V was clipped by 1 base and J by 10 bases; unmatched bases: 4. CDR3 loop: CASSYYRGGEQFF. DNA for the CDR3: TGTGCCAGCAGTTACTACAGGGGTGGGGAGCAGTTCTTC.

The chain recombines TRBV7-9 with TRBJ1-2; D is ambiguous. Trimming took 5 bases from V and 1 from J, leaving 14 bases between them. CDR1 and CDR2 (germline): SEHNR, FQNEAQ (reference sequence). This CDR3 comprises 15 residues. In DNA, the CDR3 is TGTGCCAGCAGCGCTAGGGAAGTGGATAACTATGGCTACACCTTC. Amino acid sequence: CASSAREVDNYGYTF.

This clonotype was found a few times. This chain links TRBV28 with TRBJ2-7; TRBD2 aligns across 9 bases. With V trimmed by 7 bases and J by 3 bases, 13 bases remained unmatched. The germline gives CDR1 MDHEN, CDR2 SYDVKM. The CDR3 length is 16 residues. The CDR3 DNA reads as TGTGCCAGCACCGGAAGGACAGGACTAGCGAACTACGAGCAGTACTTC. Translating it yields CASTGRTGLANYEQYF.

This clonotype was observed a handful of times. The chain is built from TRBV6-2 or TRBV6-3 and TRBJ2-6, with D possibly TRBD2 on 6 matching bases. Trimming removed 2 bases at V and 0 bases at J, with 14 bases between. The CDR3 length is 18 residues. Germline V gene lookup returns CDR1 MNHEY and CDR2 SVGEGT. This CDR3 is CASSYGGSGYSGANVLTF. Here the CDR3 DNA reads TGTGCCAGCAGTTACGGGGGTAGCGGTTACTCTGGGGCCAACGTCCTGACTTTC.

This chain joins TRBV7-2 and TRBJ2-3, with TRBD2 identical over 11 bases. The CDR3 is 20 amino acids. The V segment lost 4 bases and the J segment 0 bases; nucleotides outside the gene matches: 15. Germline CDR1 is SGHTA and CDR2 is FQGNSA. The CDR3 sequence is CASSSVRLLAGAGSTDTQYF. Here the CDR3 DNA reads TGTGCCAGCAGCTCCGTCCGTCTACTAGCGGGGGCCGGTAGCACAGATACGCAGTATTTT.

This clonotype was picked up many times. The J gene is TRBJ2-3, the V gene TRBV29-1; D is perhaps TRBD2 (6 bases). Germline CDR1 SQVTM, CDR2 ANQGSEA. This CDR3 has 12 residues. The V end lost 3 bases, the J end lost 3 bases, and 7 bases lay between the germline ends. CDR3 bases: TGCAGCGTTGAGGAGGGGACAGATACGCAGTATTTT. This gives the protein CSVEEGTDTQYF.

In its sample, this clonotype was seen a few times. The J gene is TRBJ2-1, the V gene TRBV5-1, with D maybe TRBD2 (6 bases). The length of the CDR3 is 15 residues. V was pared by 0 bases and J by 7 bases, with 14 bases between. CDR1 is SGHRS, CDR2 YFSETQ, per germline. CDR3 protein: CASSLVSGPRNEQFF. In DNA form, the CDR3 reads TGCGCCAGCAGCTTGGTTAGCGGCCCCCGGAATGAGCAGTTCTTC. Full variable domain (outside the CDR3, taken from reference TRBV5-1 and TRBJ2-1): KAGVTQTPRYLIKTRGQQVTLSCSPISGHRSVSWYQQTPGQGLQFLFEYFSETQRNKGNFPGRFSGRQFSNSRSEMNVSTLELGDSALYLCASSLVSGPRNEQFFGPGTRLTVL.

The table lists this clonotype with a few counts. The chain joins TRBV7-2 to TRBJ2-7; TRBD1 matches 7 bases. After removal of 3 bases from V and 4 bases from J, the junction contained 12 bases not matched to a gene. Germline V lookup: CDR1 SGHTA, CDR2 FQGNSA. The CDR3 loop spans 16 amino acids. CDR3 protein: CASSLPLWDRKYEQYF. In DNA, the CDR3 is TGTGCCAGCAGCTTGCCCCTGTGGGACAGAAAATACGAGCAGTACTTC.